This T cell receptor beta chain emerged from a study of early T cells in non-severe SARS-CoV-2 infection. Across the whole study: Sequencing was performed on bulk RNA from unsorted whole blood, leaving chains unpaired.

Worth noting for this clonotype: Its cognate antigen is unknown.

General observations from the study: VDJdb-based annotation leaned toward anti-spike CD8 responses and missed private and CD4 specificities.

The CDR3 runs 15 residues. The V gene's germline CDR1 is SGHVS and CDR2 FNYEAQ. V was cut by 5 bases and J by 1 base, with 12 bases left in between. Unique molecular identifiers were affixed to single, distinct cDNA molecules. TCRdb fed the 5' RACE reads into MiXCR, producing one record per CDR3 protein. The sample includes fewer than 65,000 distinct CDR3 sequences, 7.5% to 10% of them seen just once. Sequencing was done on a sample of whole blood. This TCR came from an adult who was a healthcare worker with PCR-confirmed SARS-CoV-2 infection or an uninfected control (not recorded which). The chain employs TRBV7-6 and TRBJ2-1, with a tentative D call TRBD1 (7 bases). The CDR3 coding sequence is TGTGCCAGCAGCCAGGGGGGCGGGTCCTACAATGAGCAGTTCTTC. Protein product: CASSQGGGSYNEQFF.